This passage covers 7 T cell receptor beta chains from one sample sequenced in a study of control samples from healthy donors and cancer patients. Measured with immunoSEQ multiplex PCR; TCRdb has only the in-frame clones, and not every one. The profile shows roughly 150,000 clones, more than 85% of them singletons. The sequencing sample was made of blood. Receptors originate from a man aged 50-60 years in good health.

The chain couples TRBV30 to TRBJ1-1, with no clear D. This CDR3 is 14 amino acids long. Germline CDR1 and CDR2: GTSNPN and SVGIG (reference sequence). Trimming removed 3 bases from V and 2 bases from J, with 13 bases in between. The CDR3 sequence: CAWRFGASNTEAFF. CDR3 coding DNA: TGTGCCTGGAGGTTTGGAGCGTCCAACACTGAAGCTTTCTTT.

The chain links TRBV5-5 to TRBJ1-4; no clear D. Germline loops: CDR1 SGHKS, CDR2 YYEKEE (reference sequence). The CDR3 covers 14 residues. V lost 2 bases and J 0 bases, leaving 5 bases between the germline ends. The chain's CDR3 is CASSFAATNEKLFF. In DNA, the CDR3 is TGTGCCAGCAGCTTCGCTGCAACTAATGAAAAACTGTTTTTT.

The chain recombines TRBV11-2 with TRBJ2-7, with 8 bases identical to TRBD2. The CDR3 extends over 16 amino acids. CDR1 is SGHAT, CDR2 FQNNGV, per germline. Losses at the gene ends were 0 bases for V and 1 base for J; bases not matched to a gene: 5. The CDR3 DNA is TGTGCCAGCAGCTTAGATCGGGCTAGCGGGTCCTACGAGCAGTACTTC. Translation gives CASSLDRASGSYEQYF.

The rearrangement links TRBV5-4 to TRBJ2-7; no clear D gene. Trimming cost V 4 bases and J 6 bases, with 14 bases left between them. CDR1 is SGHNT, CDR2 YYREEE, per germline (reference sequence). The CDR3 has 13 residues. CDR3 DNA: TGTGCCAGCAGCCCAGACTCCCGAGGCGAGCAGTACTTC. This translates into CASSPDSRGEQYF.

This CDR3 is CASSVDKGFNYGYTF. In DNA, the CDR3 is TGTGCCAGCAGCGTAGATAAAGGCTTCAACTATGGCTACACCTTC. The V call is TRBV9, the J call TRBJ1-2; no reliable D call. The V gene's germline CDR1 is SGDLS and CDR2 YYNGEE. This CDR3 has 15 residues. Deletions cut 0 bases from V and 2 bases from J, with 11 bases between.

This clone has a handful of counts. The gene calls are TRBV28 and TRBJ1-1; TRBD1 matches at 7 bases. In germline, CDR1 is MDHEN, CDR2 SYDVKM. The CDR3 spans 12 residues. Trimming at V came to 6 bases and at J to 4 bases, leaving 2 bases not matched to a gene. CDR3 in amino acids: CASRDRATEAFF. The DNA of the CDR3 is TGTGCCAGCAGAGACAGGGCCACTGAAGCTTTCTTT.

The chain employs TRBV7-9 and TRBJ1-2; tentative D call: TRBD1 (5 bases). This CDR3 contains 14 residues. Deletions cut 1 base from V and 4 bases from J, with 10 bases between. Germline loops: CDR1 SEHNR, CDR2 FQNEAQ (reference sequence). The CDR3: CASSLGGAGYGYTF. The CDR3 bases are TGTGCCAGCAGCTTAGGAGGGGCCGGCTATGGCTACACCTTC.